This T cell receptor (beta chain) was recorded in a study of Graves' ophthalmopathy and Graves' hyperthyroidism. RNA transcripts were the template, and TCR beta CDR3 regions were amplified from them. RT-PCR was first run with HTBI primers, then multiplex PCR in a second round. Each CDR3 protein gets one entry after TCRdb re-called the multiplex PCR reads with MiXCR. Here the sample spans approximately 160,000 distinct CDR3 sequences, around two fifths being singletons. General study points: Detection in blood was also observed for most expanded thyroid clonotypes above 0.001 frequency.

V was clipped by 5 bases and J by 2 bases; unmatched bases: 8. Per germline, CDR1 MNHNS and CDR2 SASEGT. CDR3 size: 15 residues. The study enrolled ophthalmopathy donors with moderate-to-severe activity, CAS ≥3, NOSPECS ≥4 and duration under 3 months. Serum thyroxine and TRAb, along with clinical symptoms, thyroid ultrasound and orbital computed tomography, were what diagnosis relied on. This clonotype has only a few counts. Its antigen is not known. The clonotype originates from a man aged 30 to 45 with Graves' ophthalmopathy. Sequenced material: peripheral blood. The chain is built from TRBV6-1 and TRBJ2-7; the match to TRBD1 covers 8 bases. The CDR3 bases are TGTGCCAGCAGTCCGATAGGACAGGGACCCTACGAGCAGTACTTC. Encoded protein: CASSPIGQGPYEQYF.